This T cell receptor beta chain came from a study of T-cell memory formation after mild COVID-19. Study background: In these data, TCR clusters were largely donor specific. Study-level findings and limits: Clones shrinking from day 15 to 85 showed even CD4/CD8 mixes; later expanders tilted CD4+. Pre-infection memory contained some responding clones, which suggested that cross-reactive memory had joined.

Researchers used 5'RACE with constant-segment primers to make TCR alpha and TCR beta cDNA libraries that carry sample barcodes and UMIs. TCRdb re-derived calls from the 5' RACE reads in MiXCR, one entry per CDR3 protein. Among 150,000 to 200,000 distinct CDR3 sequences listed, about a fifth were seen once. V gave up 5 bases and J gave up 2 bases; unmatched junction bases: 10. CDR1 and CDR2 from the germline V gene are SEHNR and FQNEAQ (reference sequence). The CDR3 covers 16 residues. Note on this clonotype: Its target is not known.

This chain joins TRBV7-9 and TRBJ2-3; 7 positions agree with TRBD1. Source material: PBMCs or a T cell subset sorted from them (not recorded which). The receptor was derived from an adult woman who had mild COVID-19 (a few samples of this study predate the infection). Cell type and time point are not known. The CDR3 spells CASSTYRGFDTDTQYF. In DNA, the CDR3 is TGTGCCAGCAGCACGTACAGGGGCTTCGACACAGATACGCAGTATTTT.